The 5 T cell receptor beta chains below all came from one sample that was sequenced in a study of cytomegalovirus exposure and HLA in healthy donors. The PCR contained 60 Vbeta and 13 Jbeta primers. Data came from immunoSEQ multiplex PCR; TCRdb stores just in-frame clones and leaves some out. The table shows some 120,000 clones, with about 10% occurring only once. Sequencing used PBMCs. The source of these receptors is a woman younger than 30 in good health and CMV-seropositive.

In this sample, this clone turned up a few times. The chain combines TRBV5-8 with TRBJ2-7, with D maybe TRBD2 (5 bases). The CDR3 is made up of 12 amino acids. With 4 bases removed from V and 2 bases from J, the gap between germline ends came to 7 bases. The germline V gene encodes CDR1 SGHTS and CDR2 YDEGEE. CDR3 sequence (DNA): TGTGCCAGCAGCGAGAGGGCCTACGAGCAGTACTTC. The encoded protein is CASSERAYEQYF.

This chain connects TRBV5-4 to TRBJ2-3; 7 bases are a match to TRBD2. CDR3 length: 15 amino acids. Germline CDR1 is SGHNT and CDR2 is YYREEE (reference sequence). V shed 4 bases and J 3 bases; nucleotides not matched to a gene: 8. CDR3 DNA: TGTGCCAGCAGCAGGCGGGAGATAGGTACAGATACGCAGTATTTT. Translated, it gives CASSRREIGTDTQYF.

J is TRBJ1-1 and V is TRBV6-5; no clear D. This CDR3 is 14 amino acids long. The V gene's germline CDR1 is MNHEY and CDR2 SVGAGI. Trimming left V 7 bases short and J 1 base short, with 13 bases between. CDR3 nucleotide sequence: TGTGCCAGCAAAAGGCAACAGACGAACACTGAAGCTTTCTTT. Protein: CASKRQQTNTEAFF.

This clone has just a few counts. The chain employs TRBV27 and TRBJ2-2; no definite D call. From germline, CDR1 is MNHEY and CDR2 SMNVEV (reference sequence). V lost 1 base and J 5 bases, leaving 17 bases between the germline ends. The length of the CDR3 is 17 residues. The CDR3 region is CASSLWSSPPGTGELFF. In DNA form, the CDR3 reads TGTGCCAGCAGTTTATGGTCGTCTCCTCCAGGAACCGGGGAGCTGTTTTTT.

This clone was seen a few times. The CDR3 here is CASSLQGGKETQYF. Written as DNA, the CDR3 is TGTGCCAGCAGCCTCCAAGGGGGTAAAGAGACCCAGTACTTC. The chain carries TRBV9 and TRBJ2-5; a weak D match, TRBD1 (6 bases). Germline CDR1 SGDLS, CDR2 YYNGEE. The CDR3 has 14 residues. With 4 bases removed from V and 3 bases from J, the gap between germline ends came to 13 bases.